Described below is a single T cell receptor (beta chain) sequence and its context. This entry is derived from a study of Ad26.COV2.S vaccination and SARS-CoV-2 variants. The treatment here: over 15 received Ad26.COV2.S at low or high dose, single or two shots; a few received placebo; per-sample allocation not given. Sampling was performed 63 days after the first vaccine or placebo injection. It was an adult aged 18-55 years in Boston who was the donor. The method was immunoSEQ multiplex PCR; TCRdb's version includes in-frame clones alone and lacks a portion of them. The table has fewer than 300,000 clones, around 87% seen once. The sequenced sample was peripheral blood, obtained in a trial of Ad26.COV2.S vaccine versus placebo. This TCR came from a person aged 18-65 years who received the Ad26.COV2.S COVID-19 vaccine or a placebo.

CDR3 region: CASSLGRVSYTDTQYF. CDR3 sequence (DNA): TGTGCCAGCAGCTTAGGTAGGGTTTCATACACAGATACGCAGTATTTT. This chain uses TRBV13 with TRBJ2-3; no clear D. CDR1 PRHDT and CDR2 FYEKMQ come from the germline V gene (reference sequence). This CDR3 is 16 amino acids long. Trimming stripped 0 bases from V and 2 bases from J, with 12 bases between.